The next 20 T cell receptor beta chains were all read from a single sample in a study of blood T cells in healthy people across ages. Alongside a J-beta primer mix, a sample-barcoded 5' primer served in a second PCR lasting about 6 to 12 cycles. One entry per CDR3 protein, called by TCRdb with MiXCR from the 5' RACE reads. Of over 600,000 distinct CDR3 sequences listed, 40% to 50% are singletons. The sequencing sample was made of blood. Receptor source: a man aged 80 or over in good health.

This chain links TRBV18 with TRBJ2-7, with a possible D match to TRBD1 (5 bases). Germline lookup yields CDR1 KGHSH and CDR2 LQKENI. The V gene lost 2 bases and the J gene lost 0 bases, with 11 bases spanning the gap. CDR3 size: 15 residues. CDR3 protein: CASSPVPDSSYEQYF. The CDR3 bases are TGTGCCAGCTCACCAGTCCCCGACAGCTCCTACGAGCAGTACTTC. Using reference TRBV18 and TRBJ2-7 for the parts outside the CDR3, the full variable domain is NAGVMQNPRHLVRRRGQEARLRCSPMKGHSHVYWYRQLPEEGLKFMVYLQKENIIDESGMPKERFSAEFPKEGPSILRIQQVVRGDSAAYFCASSPVPDSSYEQYFGPGTRLTVT.

The rearrangement links TRBV7-2 to TRBJ2-2; D is perhaps TRBD1 (7 bases). The CDR3 loop spans 19 amino acids. The germline V gene encodes CDR1 SGHTA and CDR2 FQGNSA. V lost 1 base and J 3 bases, leaving 21 bases between the germline ends. CDR3 in DNA: TGTGCCAGCAGCTTAGGGCGGGACAGCCTCAACTTTGACACCGGGGAGCTGTTTTTT. As protein: CASSLGRDSLNFDTGELFF.

This clonotype was detected only a few times. The chain employs TRBV28 and TRBJ2-7; weak D call: TRBD1 (7 bases). Germline CDR1 and CDR2: MDHEN and SYDVKM. Between the trimmed V and J ends, which lost 7 bases and 3 bases, there was a span of 19 bases. The CDR3 is 15 amino acids. The DNA of the CDR3 is TGTGCCAGCACCCTAGGCGGGACAGCGGGCTACGAGCAGTACTTC. It is translated as CASTLGGTAGYEQYF.

J is TRBJ2-7 and V is TRBV5-1; 7 positions match TRBD2. The CDR3 covers 14 residues. Germline assignment: CDR1 SGHRS and CDR2 YFSETQ. J was trimmed by 1 base and V by 3 bases; bases with no gene match: 4. The CDR3 DNA follows: TGCGCCAGCAGCTCCTTGGGGGGGTCCTACGAGCAGTACTTC. This translates into CASSSLGGSYEQYF.

CDR3 nucleotides: TGTGCCAGCAGTTACGGTCGTGTCGGGCCTGACACAGATACGCAGTATTTT. It translates to CASSYGRVGPDTDTQYF. The V call is TRBV6-2 or TRBV6-3, the J call TRBJ2-3; no clear D. V was shortened by 2 bases and J by 2 bases, with 17 bases between the two germline ends. From germline, CDR1 is MNHEY and CDR2 SVGEGT. The CDR3 sequence is 17 residues long.

This clonotype was seen more than once but under ten times. V is TRBV7-2 and J is TRBJ1-5; possible D gene TRBD1, 5 bases. The CDR3 runs to 14 residues. Germline V gene sequence: CDR1 SGHTA, CDR2 FQGNSA. Trimming took off 5 bases at V and 7 bases at J, with 15 bases between the two ends. This chain's CDR3 is CASSLSRNRQPQHF. CDR3 bases: TGTGCCAGCAGCCTCAGTCGGAACAGGCAGCCCCAGCATTTT.

This clonotype appeared a few times. The chain uses TRBV20-1 and TRBJ2-5; tentative D call: TRBD2 (6 bases). The CDR3 has 14 amino acids. Germline assignment: CDR1 DFQATT and CDR2 SNEGSKA (reference sequence). Trimming took off 0 bases at V and 4 bases at J, with 12 bases between the two ends. This CDR3 reads CSARDGRDPETQYF. The CDR3 DNA reads as TGCAGTGCTAGAGACGGGCGGGACCCAGAGACCCAGTACTTC.

The chain employs TRBV28 and TRBJ2-7; possibly TRBD1 for D (6 bases). Deletions cut 5 bases from V and 4 bases from J, with 12 bases between. The CDR3 is made up of 13 amino acids. Germline CDR1 and CDR2: MDHEN and SYDVKM. The CDR3 sequence is CASSAQGPYEQYF. In DNA, the CDR3 is TGTGCCAGCAGTGCACAGGGTCCGTACGAGCAGTACTTC.

J is TRBJ2-1 and V is TRBV9, with D tentatively TRBD1 (6 bases). The V end was cut by 1 base, the J end by 0 bases, with 11 bases between. CDR1 is SGDLS and CDR2 is YYNGEE in the germline V gene. The CDR3 totals 16 residues. In nucleotides, the CDR3 is TGTGCCAGCAGCGTACTCGGACAGAGCTCCTACAATGAGCAGTTCTTC. It yields the protein CASSVLGQSSYNEQFF.

There are a few counts of this clonotype. DNA for the CDR3: TGTGCCAGCAGCCAAGATACAATCCGGACAGTCCTCCACTTT. Translating it yields CASSQDTIRTVLHF. V gene TRBV3-1 combines with J gene TRBJ1-6, with D possibly TRBD1 on 6 matching bases. Germline V gene lookup returns CDR1 LGHDT and CDR2 YNNKEL (reference sequence). Deletions cut 0 bases from V and 15 bases from J, with 15 bases between. The CDR3 consists of 14 residues. The variable domain in full, completed from reference TRBV3-1 and TRBJ1-6, reads DTAVSQTPKYLVTQMGNDKSIKCEQNLGHDTMYWYKQDSKKFLKIMFSYNNKELIINETVPNRFSPKSPDKAHLNLHINSLELGDSAVYFCASSQDTIRTVLHFGNGTRLTVT.

V is TRBV18 and J is TRBJ1-6, with D possibly matching TRBD1 (6 bases). The germline V and J ends were trimmed by 8 bases and 6 bases, with 14 bases remaining between them. CDR3 size: 14 residues. Per the germline V gene, CDR1 is KGHSH and CDR2 is LQKENI. CDR3 bases: TGTGCCAGCCGATCACGGGACATTAATTCACCCCTCCACTTT. Protein product: CASRSRDINSPLHF.

The chain links TRBV28 to TRBJ1-2; D is possibly TRBD1 (6 bases). CDR3 size: 13 residues. V dropped 8 bases and J dropped 8 bases, with 18 bases sitting between them. Germline-derived CDR1 and CDR2 are MDHEN and SYDVKM. DNA of the CDR3: TGTGCCAGCTACCCAGGGGCCCGCAAAGGCTACACCTTC. Encoded protein: CASYPGARKGYTF.

This clonotype was observed many times. V gene TRBV29-1 combines with J gene TRBJ2-1; 11 bases match TRBD1. The CDR3 totals 14 residues. Germline loops: CDR1 SQVTM, CDR2 ANQGSEA. V was pared by 7 bases and J by 3 bases, with 5 bases of the junction left unmatched. The CDR3 DNA sequence: TGCAGCGACGCCGGGACAGGGGGCTACAATGAGCAGTTCTTC. Amino acid sequence: CSDAGTGGYNEQFF.

The V gene is TRBV11-2, the J gene TRBJ2-3; 10 nucleotides align to TRBD2. Germline loops: CDR1 SGHAT, CDR2 FQNNGV. CDR3 length: 16 amino acids. J was trimmed by 3 bases and V by 3 bases; bases with no gene match: 6. Here the CDR3 DNA reads TGTGCCAGCAGCTTTCGTCTAGCGGGGGTTACAGATACGCAGTATTTT. Translated, it gives CASSFRLAGVTDTQYF.

This clonotype was picked up many times. This chain's CDR3 is CASSAQPNSPLHF. In nucleotides, the CDR3 is TGTGCCAGCAGTGCGCAACCTAATTCACCCCTCCACTTT. The chain employs TRBV2 and TRBJ1-6; no clear D. Germline V gene data show CDR1 as SNHLY and CDR2 as FYNNEI. The CDR3 has 13 residues. Trimming took off 4 bases at V and 6 bases at J, with 7 bases between the two ends.

This clonotype was counted once. V usage is TRBV3-1 and J usage is TRBJ2-2; tentatively, D is TRBD1 (5 bases). The V gene's germline CDR1 is LGHDT and CDR2 YNNKEL (reference sequence). The CDR3 consists of 15 residues. Trimming shortened V by 0 bases and J by 6 bases, and 11 bases separated the two germline ends. CDR3 nucleotides: TGTGCCAGCAGCCAAGACAGGGTAATTGCCGGGGAGCTGTTTTTT. Translated, it gives CASSQDRVIAGELFF.

Worth noting for this clonotype: Just one base apart from a much larger clone, this may be a read error. The rearrangement uses TRBV10-3 and TRBJ2-1, with D hard to call. The end of the DNA is better explained by TRBJ2-7, so the J call may be wrong. The CDR3 totals 14 residues. The germline gives CDR1 ENHRY, CDR2 SYGVKD. The CDR3 loop reads CAISVGGSYNEQYF. Written as DNA, the CDR3 is TGTGCCATCAGTGTTGGCGGCTCCTACAATGAGCAGTACTTC.

The chain joins TRBV10-3 to TRBJ1-2; 12 positions match TRBD1. The V segment lost 4 bases and the J segment 7 bases; nucleotides outside the gene matches: 7. CDR1 ENHRY and CDR2 SYGVKD come from the germline V gene. The CDR3 is 15 amino acids. The CDR3 bases are TGTGCCATCAGTGCCTCGGGACAGGGGGCGGGTGGCTACACCTTC. It encodes CAISASGQGAGGYTF.

This clonotype was seen ten or more times. This chain links TRBV20-1 with TRBJ2-5; TRBD1 matches 7 bases. The CDR3 spans 13 residues. Per the germline V gene, CDR1 is DFQATT and CDR2 is SNEGSKA (reference sequence). The V and J ends lost 6 bases and 5 bases, in that order; junction bases with no gene match: 9. Here the CDR3 DNA reads TGCAGTGCAGAAAAGGGACAGCAGGAGACCCAGTACTTC. Amino acids: CSAEKGQQETQYF.

The chain recombines TRBV20-1 with TRBJ2-1, with 8 bases identical to TRBD1. This CDR3 is 14 amino acids long. Germline assignment: CDR1 DFQATT and CDR2 SNEGSKA (reference sequence). Trimming at V came to 6 bases and at J to 4 bases, leaving 8 bases not matched to a gene. The CDR3: CSATSGTGYNEQFF. The CDR3 DNA sequence: TGCAGTGCCACATCCGGGACAGGTTACAATGAGCAGTTCTTC.